This TCR beta chain was identified in a study of cytomegalovirus exposure and HLA in healthy donors. The PCR had 60 Vbeta and 13 Jbeta primers. Some clones are missing from TCRdb's copy, which holds only in-frame ones; the method was immunoSEQ multiplex PCR. The sample gives around 180,000 clones, 77% of which show up once; approximately 1.5% is in the top ten. This clone appeared once. Its antigen is not identified. The CDR3 covers 15 residues. After removal of 4 bases from V and 2 bases from J, the junction contained 5 bases not matched to a gene. Germline assignment: CDR1 SSHAT and CDR2 FNYEAQ (reference sequence). Study observations and caveats: Later on, a genetic analysis was performed. It linked a missense variant in DCLRE1C with V- and J-gene trimming of TCR beta. Follow-up analysis seemed to connect common viral pathogens with several of the most significant clusters identified.

This chain uses TRBV7-7 with TRBJ2-7; 10 nucleotides match TRBD2. What was sequenced was PBMCs. The sequence derives from a woman younger than 45 in good health and CMV-seropositive. CDR3 nucleotides: TGTGCCAGCAGCTCAGCAGCGGGAGGGGCCTACGAGCAGTACTTC. Translation: CASSSAAGGAYEQYF. The complete variable domain, with remaining parts taken from reference TRBV7-7 and TRBJ2-7, reads GAGVSQSPRYKVTKRGQDVTLRCDPISSHATLYWYQQALGQGPEFLTYFNYEAQPDKSGLPSDRFSAERPEGSISTLTIQRTEQRDSAMYRCASSSAAGGAYEQYFGPGTRLTVT.